This TCR beta chain was profiled in a study of CD8+ T cells in alopecia areata. Study as a whole: Each day, treated patients took oral tofacitinib twice, at 5 to 10 mg per dose. Study-wide findings and caveats: It was observed that many expanded lesional clones persisted in scalp and blood during tofacitinib. Tofacitinib delivered significant drops in scalp clonality and in expanded CD8+ clones among the top 100.

This clone was picked up one time. Its antigen is currently unknown. This CDR3 contains 13 residues. V was clipped by 5 bases and J by 8 bases, with 13 bases between them. Germline values: CDR1 SQVTM, CDR2 ANQGSEA. Treatment in this sample: oral pan-JAK inhibitor, 5-10 mg twice daily. Peripheral blood and lesional scalp punch biopsies were taken from alopecia areata patients. Extraction and reverse transcription of RNA yielded cDNA as the sequencing template. Clones were sequenced by immunoSEQ multiplex PCR, and TCRdb holds only the in-frame ones, with some missing. Of approximately 210,000 clones in the sample, more than 55% were seen once.

The sequences come from CD4+ T cells sorted from blood, collected around week 44, from a patient treated with tofacitinib. The V gene is TRBV29-1, the J gene TRBJ1-6; unclear D gene. This receptor was obtained from a human donor with alopecia areata. The CDR3 sequence: CSVLQEWDSPLHF. In DNA form, the CDR3 reads TGCAGCGTTCTCCAGGAGTGGGATTCACCCCTCCACTTT.